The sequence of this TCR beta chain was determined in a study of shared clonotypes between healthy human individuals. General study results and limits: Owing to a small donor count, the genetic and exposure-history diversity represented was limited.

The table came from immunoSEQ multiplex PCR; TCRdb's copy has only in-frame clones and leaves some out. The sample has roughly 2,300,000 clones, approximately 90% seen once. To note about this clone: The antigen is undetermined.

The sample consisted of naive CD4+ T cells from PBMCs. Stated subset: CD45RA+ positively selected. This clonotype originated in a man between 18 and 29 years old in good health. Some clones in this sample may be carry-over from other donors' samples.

The CDR3 DNA follows: TGTGCCAGCAGTGAAGTGACCCCGTACGAGCAGTACTTC. This translates into CASSEVTPYEQYF. This sequence joins TRBV2 and TRBJ2-7, with no clear D. Germline V lookup: CDR1 SNHLY, CDR2 FYNNEI. CDR3 length: 13 residues. The V gene lost 1 base and the J gene lost 4 bases, with 8 bases spanning the gap.